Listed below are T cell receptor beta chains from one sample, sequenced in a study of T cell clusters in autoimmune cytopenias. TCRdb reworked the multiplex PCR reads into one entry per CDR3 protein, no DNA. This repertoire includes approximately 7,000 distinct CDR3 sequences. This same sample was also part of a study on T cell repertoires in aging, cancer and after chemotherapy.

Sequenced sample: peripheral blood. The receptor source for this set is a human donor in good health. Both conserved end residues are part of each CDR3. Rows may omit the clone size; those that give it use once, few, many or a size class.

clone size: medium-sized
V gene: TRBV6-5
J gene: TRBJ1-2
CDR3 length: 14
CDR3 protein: CASSNGGVRYGYTF

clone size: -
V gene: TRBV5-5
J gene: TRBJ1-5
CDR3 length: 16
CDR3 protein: CASSLASGGGNQPQHF

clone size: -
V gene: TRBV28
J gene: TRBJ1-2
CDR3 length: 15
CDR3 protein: CASSWGKRDNYGYTF

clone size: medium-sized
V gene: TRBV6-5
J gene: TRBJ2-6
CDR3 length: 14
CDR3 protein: CASSYGGGANVLTF

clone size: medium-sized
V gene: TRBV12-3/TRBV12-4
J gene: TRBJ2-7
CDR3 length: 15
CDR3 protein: CASRLTGGRAFEQYF

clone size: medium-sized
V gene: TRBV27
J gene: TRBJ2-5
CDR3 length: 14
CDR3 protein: CASTGQEPPRTQYF

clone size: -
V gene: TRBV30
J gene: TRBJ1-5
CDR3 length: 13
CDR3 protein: CAWTGGLNQPQHF

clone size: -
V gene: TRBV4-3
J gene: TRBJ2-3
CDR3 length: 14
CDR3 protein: CASSQGGIPDTQYF

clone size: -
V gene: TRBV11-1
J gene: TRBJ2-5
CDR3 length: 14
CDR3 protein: CASSPDGTGGTQYF

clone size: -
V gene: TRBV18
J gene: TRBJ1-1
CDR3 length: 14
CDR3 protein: CASSPSGGNTEAFF

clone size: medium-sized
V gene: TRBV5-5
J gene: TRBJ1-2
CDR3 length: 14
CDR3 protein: CASSLDAIVDGYTF

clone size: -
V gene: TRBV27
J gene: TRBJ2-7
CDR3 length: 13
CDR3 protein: CASSTGPSYEQYF

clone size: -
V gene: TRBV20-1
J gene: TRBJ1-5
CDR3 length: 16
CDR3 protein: CSGARQGARGNQPQHF

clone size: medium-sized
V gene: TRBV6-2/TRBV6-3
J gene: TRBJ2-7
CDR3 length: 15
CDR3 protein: CASSSTSGSSYEQYF

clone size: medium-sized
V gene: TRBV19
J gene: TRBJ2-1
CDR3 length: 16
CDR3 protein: CASSRYRTGTYNEQFF

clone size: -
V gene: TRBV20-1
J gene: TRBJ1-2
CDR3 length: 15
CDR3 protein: CSARNIQGAVNGYTF

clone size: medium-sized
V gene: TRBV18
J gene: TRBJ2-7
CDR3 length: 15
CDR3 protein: CASSQTQGGGYEQYF

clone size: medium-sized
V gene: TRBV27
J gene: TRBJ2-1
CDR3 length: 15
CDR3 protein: CASSPGTSGVNEQFF

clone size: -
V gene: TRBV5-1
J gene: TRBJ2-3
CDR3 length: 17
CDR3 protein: CASSWGASGGSTDTQYF

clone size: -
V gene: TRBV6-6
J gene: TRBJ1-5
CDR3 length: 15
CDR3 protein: CASSYGTGGAQPQHF

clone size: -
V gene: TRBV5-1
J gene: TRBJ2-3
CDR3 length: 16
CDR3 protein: CASSLESGVSTDTQYF

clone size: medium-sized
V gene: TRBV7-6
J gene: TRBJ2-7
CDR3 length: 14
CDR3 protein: CASSLGRESHEQYF

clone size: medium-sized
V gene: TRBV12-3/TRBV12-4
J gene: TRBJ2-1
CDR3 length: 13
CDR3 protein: CATQGGRNNEQFF

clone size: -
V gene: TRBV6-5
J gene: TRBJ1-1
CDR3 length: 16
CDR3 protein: CASRPHRTRRFTEGFF

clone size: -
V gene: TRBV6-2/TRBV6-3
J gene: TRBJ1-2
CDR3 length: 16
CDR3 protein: CASSYLKGLTNYGYTF

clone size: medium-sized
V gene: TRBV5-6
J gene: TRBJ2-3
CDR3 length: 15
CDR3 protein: CASSLAQVEADTQYF

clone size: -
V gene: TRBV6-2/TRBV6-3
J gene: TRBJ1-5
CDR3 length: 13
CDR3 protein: CASSWGRNQPQHF

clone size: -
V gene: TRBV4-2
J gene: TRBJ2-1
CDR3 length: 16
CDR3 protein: CASSQDKLALYNEQFF

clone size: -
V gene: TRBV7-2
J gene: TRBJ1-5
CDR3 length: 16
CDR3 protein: CASSRGQGPINQPQHF

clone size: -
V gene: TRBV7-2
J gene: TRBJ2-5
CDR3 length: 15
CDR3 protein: CASSYTEGRVETQYF

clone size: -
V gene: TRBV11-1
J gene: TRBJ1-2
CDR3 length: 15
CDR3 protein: CASSLRAGEGYGYTF

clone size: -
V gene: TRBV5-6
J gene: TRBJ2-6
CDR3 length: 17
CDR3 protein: CAWSLLGGHSGANVLTF

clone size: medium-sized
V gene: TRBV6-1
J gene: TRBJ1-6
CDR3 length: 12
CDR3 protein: CASSEGGSPLHF

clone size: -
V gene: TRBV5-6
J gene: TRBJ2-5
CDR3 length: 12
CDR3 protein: CASSRYQETQYF

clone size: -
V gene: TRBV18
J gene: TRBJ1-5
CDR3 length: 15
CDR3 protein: CASSPRGDSNQPQHF

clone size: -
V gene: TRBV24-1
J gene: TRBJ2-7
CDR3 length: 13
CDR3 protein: CATSDRGRHEQYF

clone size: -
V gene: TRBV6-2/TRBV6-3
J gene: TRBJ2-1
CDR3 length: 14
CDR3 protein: CASSYPFRGLVQFF

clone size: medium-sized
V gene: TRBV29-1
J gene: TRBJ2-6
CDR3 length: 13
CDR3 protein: CSVKTSGANVLTF

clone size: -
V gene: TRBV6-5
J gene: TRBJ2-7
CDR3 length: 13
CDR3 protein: CAISDSQGYEQYF

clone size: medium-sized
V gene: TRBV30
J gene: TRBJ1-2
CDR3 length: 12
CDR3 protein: CAWATGTYGYTF

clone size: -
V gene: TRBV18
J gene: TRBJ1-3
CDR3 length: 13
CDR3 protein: CASSEESGNTIYF

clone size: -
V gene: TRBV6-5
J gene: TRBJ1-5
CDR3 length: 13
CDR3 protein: CASSTTGVQPQHF

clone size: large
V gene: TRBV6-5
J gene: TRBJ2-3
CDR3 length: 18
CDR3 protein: CASSYVGTGGADTDTQYF

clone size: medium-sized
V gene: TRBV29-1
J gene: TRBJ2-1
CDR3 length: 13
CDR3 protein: CSVSNLAYNEQFF

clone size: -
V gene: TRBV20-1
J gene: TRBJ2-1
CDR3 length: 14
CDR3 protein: CSARQGAAHNEQFF

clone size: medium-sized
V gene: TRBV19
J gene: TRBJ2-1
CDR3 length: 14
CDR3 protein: CASSRTTRRSEQFF

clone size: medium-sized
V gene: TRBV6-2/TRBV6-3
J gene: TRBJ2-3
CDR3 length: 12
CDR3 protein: CASSPTQDTQYF

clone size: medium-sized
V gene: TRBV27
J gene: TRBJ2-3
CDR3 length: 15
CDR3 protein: CASSLSYRAGDTQYF

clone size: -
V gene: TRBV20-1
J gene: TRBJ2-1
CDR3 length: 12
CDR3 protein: CSAKRELIEQFF

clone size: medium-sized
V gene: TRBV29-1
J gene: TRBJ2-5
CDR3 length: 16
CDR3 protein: CSVCTGTSGIGETQYF

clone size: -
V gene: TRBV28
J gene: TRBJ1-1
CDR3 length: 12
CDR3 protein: CASVQGATEAFF

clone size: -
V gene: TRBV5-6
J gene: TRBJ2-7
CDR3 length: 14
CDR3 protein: CASSLSLPPYEQYF

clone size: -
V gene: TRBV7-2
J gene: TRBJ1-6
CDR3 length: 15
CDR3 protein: CASSDRATGGSPLHF

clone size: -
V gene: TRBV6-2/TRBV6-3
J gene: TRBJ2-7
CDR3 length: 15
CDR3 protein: CASSSLRASSYEQYF

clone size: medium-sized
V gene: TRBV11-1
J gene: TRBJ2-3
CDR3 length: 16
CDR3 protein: CASSPSTSGSSDTQYF

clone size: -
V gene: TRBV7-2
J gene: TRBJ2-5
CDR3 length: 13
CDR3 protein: CASRPGTTETQYF